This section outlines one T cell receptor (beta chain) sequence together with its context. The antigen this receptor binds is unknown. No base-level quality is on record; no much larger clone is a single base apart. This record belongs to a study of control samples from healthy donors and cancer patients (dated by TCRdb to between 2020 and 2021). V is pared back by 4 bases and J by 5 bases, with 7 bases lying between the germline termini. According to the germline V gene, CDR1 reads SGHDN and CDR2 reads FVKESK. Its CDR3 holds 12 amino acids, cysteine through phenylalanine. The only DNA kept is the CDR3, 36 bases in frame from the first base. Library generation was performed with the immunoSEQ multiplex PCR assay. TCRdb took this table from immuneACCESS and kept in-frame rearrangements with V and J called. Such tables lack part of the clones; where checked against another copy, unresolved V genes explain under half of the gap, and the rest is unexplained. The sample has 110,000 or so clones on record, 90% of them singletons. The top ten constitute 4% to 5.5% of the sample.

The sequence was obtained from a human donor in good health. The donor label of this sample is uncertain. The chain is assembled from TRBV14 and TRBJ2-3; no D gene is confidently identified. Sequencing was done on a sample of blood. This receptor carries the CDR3 CASSRLGDTQYF. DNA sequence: TGTGCCAGCAGCCGGCTCGGAGATACGCAGTATTTT. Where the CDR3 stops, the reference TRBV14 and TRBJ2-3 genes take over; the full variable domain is EAGVTQFPSHSVIEKGQTVTLRCDPISGHDNLYWYRRVMGKEIKFLLHFVKESKQDESGMPNNRFLAERTGGTYSTLKVQPAELEDSGVYFCASSRLGDTQYFGPGTRLTVL.